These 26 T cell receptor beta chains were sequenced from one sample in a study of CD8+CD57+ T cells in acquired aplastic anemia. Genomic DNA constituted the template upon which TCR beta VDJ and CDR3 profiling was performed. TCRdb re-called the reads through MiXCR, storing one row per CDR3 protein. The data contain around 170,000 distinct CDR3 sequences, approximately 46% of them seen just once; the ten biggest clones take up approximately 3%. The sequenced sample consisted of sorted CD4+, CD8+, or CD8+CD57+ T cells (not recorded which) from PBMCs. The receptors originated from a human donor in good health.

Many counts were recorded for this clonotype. In nucleotides, the CDR3 is TGTGCCAGCAGCTCGAGCGGGCGTTACACCGGGGAGCTGTTTTTT. Translated: CASSSSGRYTGELFF. The chain couples TRBV7-3 to TRBJ2-2, with D perhaps TRBD2 (6 bases). V was pared by 4 bases and J by 3 bases, with 12 bases between. CDR1 SGHTA and CDR2 FQGTGA come from the germline V gene. The CDR3 consists of 15 residues. The full variable domain, completed using reference TRBV7-3 and TRBJ2-2, is GAGVSQTPSNKVTEKGKYVELRCDPISGHTALYWYRQSLGQGPEFLIYFQGTGAADDSGLPNDRFFAVRPEGSVSTLKIQRTERGDSAVYLCASSSSGRYTGELFFGEGSRLTVL.

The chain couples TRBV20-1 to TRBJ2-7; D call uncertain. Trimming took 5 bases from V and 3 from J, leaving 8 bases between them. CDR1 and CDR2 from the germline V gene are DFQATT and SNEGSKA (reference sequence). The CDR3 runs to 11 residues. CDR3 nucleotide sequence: TGCAGTGCTGGCGTCGTCTACGAGCAGTACTTC. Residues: CSAGVVYEQYF.

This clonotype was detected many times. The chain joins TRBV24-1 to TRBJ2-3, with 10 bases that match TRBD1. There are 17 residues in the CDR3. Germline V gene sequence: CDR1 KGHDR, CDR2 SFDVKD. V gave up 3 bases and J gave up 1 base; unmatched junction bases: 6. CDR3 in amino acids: CATSDKRTGGGTDTQYF. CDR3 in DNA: TGTGCCACCAGTGATAAGAGGACAGGGGGTGGCACAGATACGCAGTATTTT.

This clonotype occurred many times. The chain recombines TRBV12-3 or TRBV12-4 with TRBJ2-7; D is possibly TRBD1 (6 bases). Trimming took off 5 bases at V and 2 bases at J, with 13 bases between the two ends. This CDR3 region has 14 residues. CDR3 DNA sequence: TGTGCCAGCAGTGCTCACAGGGATCCCTACGAGCAGTACTTC. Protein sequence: CASSAHRDPYEQYF.

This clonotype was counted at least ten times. As DNA, the CDR3 is TGTGCCAGCAGCACGGACCAGAGGGGCTACACCTTC. It translates to CASSTDQRGYTF. J is TRBJ1-2 and V is TRBV9; D is unclear. Trimming left V 4 bases short and J 8 bases short, with 12 bases between. Germline loops: CDR1 SGDLS, CDR2 YYNGEE. This CDR3 comprises 12 residues.

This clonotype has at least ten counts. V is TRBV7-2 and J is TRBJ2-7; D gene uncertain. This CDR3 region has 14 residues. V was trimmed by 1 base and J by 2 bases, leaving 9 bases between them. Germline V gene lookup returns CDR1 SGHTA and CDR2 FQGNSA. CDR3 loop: CASSLGPQTYEQYF. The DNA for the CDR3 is TGTGCCAGCAGCTTAGGGCCACAAACCTACGAGCAGTACTTC.

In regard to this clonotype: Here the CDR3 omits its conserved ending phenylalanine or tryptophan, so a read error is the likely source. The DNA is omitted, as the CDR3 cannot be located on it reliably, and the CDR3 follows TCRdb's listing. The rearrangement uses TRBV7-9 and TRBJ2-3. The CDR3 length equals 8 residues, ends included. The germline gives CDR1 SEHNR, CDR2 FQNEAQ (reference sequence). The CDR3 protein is CASSLGRS.

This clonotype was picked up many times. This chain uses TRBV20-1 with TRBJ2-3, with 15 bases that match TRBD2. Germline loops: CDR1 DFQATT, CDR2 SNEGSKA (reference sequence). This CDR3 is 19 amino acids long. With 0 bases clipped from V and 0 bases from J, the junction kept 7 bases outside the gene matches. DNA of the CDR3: TGCAGTGCTAGAGACTCCGGGACTAGCGGGAGGCCTAGCACAGATACGCAGTATTTT. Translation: CSARDSGTSGRPSTDTQYF.

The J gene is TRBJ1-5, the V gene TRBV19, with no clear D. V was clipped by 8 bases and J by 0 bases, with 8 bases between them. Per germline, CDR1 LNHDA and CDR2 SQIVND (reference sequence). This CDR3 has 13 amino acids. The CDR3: CASGVGSNQPQHF. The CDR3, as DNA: TGTGCCAGTGGCGTGGGTAGCAATCAGCCCCAGCATTTT.

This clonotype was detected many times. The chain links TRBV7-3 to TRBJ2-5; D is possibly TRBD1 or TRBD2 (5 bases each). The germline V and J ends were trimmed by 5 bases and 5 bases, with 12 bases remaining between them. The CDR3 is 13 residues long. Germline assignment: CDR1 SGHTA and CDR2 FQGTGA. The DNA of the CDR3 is TGTGCCAGCAGCGTAGGGACCGGGGAGACCCAGTACTTC. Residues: CASSVGTGETQYF.

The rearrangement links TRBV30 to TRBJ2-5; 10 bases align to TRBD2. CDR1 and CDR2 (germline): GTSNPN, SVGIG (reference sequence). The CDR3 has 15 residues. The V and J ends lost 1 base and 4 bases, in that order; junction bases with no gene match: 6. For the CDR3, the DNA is TGTGCCTGGAGTGGGGAGCGGGGGGGCCGAGAGACCCAGTACTTC. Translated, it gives CAWSGERGGRETQYF.

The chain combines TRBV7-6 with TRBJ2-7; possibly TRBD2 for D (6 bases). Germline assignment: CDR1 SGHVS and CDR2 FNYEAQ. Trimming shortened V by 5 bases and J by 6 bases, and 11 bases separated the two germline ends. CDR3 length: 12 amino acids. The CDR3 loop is CASSPNGGEQYF. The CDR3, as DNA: TGTGCCAGCAGCCCCAACGGGGGCGAGCAGTACTTC.

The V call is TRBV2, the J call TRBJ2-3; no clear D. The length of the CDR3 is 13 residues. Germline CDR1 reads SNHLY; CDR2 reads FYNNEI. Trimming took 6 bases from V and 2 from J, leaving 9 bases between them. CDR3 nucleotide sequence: TGTGCCAGCAGGAGAGACTTCACAGATACGCAGTATTTT. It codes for CASRRDFTDTQYF.

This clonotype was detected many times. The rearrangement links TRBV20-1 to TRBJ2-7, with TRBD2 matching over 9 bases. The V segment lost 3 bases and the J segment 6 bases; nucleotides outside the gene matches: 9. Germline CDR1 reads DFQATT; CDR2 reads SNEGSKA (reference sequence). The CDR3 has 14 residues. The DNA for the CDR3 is TGCAGTGCTAGGCCAACGACTAGCGGAATCGAGCAGTACTTC. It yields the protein CSARPTTSGIEQYF.

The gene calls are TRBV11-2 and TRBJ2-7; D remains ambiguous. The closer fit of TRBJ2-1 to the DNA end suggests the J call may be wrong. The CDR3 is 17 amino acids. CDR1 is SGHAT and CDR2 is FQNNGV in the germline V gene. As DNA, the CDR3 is TGTGCCAGCAGCTTAGAGGCCCTAGGATTTACCTACAATGAGCAGTTCTTC. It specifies CASSLEALGFTYNEQFF.

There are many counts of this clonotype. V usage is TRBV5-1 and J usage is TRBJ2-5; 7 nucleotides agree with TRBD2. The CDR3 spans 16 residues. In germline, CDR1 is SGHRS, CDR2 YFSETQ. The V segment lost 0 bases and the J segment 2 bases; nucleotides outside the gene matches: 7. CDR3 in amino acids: CASSLAQIAGQETQYF. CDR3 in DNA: TGCGCCAGCAGCTTGGCCCAGATAGCGGGTCAAGAGACCCAGTACTTC.

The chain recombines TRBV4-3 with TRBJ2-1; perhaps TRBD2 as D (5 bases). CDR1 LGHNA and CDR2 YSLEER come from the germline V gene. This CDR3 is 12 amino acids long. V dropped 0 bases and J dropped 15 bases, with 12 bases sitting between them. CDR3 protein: CASSQDRRILFF. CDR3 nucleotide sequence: TGCGCCAGCAGCCAAGATAGGAGGATCCTGTTCTTC.

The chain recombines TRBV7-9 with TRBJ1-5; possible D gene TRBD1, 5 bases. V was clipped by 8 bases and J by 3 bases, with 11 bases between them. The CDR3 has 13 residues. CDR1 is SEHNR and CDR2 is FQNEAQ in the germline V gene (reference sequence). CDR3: CASGTGANQPQHF. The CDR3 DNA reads TGTGCCAGCGGAACCGGGGCCAATCAGCCCCAGCATTTT.

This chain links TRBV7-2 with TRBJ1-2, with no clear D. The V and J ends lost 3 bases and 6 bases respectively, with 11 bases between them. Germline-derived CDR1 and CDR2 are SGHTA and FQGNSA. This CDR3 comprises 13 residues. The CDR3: CASSFRGGHGYTF. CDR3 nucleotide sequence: TGTGCCAGCAGCTTCCGGGGAGGACATGGCTACACCTTC.

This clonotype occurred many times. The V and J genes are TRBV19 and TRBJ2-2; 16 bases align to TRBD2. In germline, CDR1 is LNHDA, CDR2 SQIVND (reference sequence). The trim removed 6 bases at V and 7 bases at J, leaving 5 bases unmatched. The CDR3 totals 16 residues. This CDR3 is CASRGLAGGPVGELFF. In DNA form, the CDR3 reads TGTGCCAGTAGGGGACTAGCGGGAGGGCCAGTCGGGGAGCTGTTTTTT.

The CDR3 loop reads CSARDRDSYYNEQFF. CDR3 bases: TGCAGTGCTAGAGATCGGGACAGCTATTACAATGAGCAGTTCTTC. V usage is TRBV20-1 and J usage is TRBJ2-1; TRBD1 matches at 7 bases. CDR1 is DFQATT and CDR2 is SNEGSKA in the germline V gene (reference sequence). CDR3 length: 15 residues. V dropped 0 bases and J dropped 4; count of bases not matched to a gene: 6.

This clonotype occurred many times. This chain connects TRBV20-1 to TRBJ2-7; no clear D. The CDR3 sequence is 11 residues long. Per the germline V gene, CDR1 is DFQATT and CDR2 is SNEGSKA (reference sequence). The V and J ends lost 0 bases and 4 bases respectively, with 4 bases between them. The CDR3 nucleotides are TGCAGTGCTAGAGATACGTACGAGCAGTACTTC. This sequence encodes CSARDTYEQYF.

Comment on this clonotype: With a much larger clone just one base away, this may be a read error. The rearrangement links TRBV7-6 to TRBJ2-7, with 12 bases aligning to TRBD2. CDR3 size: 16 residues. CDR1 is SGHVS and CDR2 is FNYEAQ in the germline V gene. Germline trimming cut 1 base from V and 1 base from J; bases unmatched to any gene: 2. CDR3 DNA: TGTGCCAGCAGCTTAGGGACTAGCGGGACTTCCTACGAGCAGTACTTC. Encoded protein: CASSLGTSGTSYEQYF.

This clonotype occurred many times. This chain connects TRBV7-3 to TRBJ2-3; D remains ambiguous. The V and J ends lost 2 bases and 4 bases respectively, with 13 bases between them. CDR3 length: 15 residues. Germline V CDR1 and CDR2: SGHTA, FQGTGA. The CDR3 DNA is TGTGCCAGCAGCTTATTTGGCACCGTGTCAGATACGCAGTATTTT. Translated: CASSLFGTVSDTQYF.

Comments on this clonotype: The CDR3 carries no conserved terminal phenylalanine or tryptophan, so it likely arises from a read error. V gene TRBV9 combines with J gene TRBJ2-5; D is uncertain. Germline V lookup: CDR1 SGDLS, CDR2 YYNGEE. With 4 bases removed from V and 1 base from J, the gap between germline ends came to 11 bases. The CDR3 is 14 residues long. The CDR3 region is CASSIGNSQETQYL. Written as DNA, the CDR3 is TGTGCCAGCAGCATAGGAAATAGCCAAGAGACCCAGTACCTC.

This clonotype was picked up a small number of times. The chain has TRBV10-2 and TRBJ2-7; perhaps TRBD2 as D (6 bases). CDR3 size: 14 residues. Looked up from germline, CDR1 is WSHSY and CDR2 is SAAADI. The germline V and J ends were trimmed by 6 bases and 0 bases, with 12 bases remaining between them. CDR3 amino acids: CASRVFGSSYEQYF. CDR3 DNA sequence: TGCGCCAGCAGAGTTTTCGGGAGCTCCTACGAGCAGTACTTC.